These 18 T cell receptor beta chains came from one sample sequenced in a study of blood T cell repertoires in COVID-19. The data were produced by immunoSEQ multiplex PCR, yet TCRdb's version contains in-frame clones alone and is incomplete. The table records over 150,000 clones, 90% to 95% of them present only once. Sequencing was performed on peripheral blood. Every receptor here comes from a man aged 50-60 years with acute or convalescent COVID-19.

The chain uses TRBV11-2 and TRBJ2-1, with unresolved D. The CDR3 runs to 11 residues. Germline assignment: CDR1 SGHAT and CDR2 FQNNGV. Trimming took 5 bases from V and 5 from J, leaving 4 bases between them. The CDR3 DNA sequence: TGTGCCAGCAGCCAGAACAATGAGCAGTTCTTC. This codes for CASSQNNEQFF.

This clone came up a few times. The chain joins TRBV7-2 to TRBJ2-3; TRBD2 matches at 8 bases. CDR1 is SGHTA, CDR2 FQGNSA, per germline. This CDR3 has 16 residues. V trimming: 3 bases; J trimming: 2 bases; junction bases outside the gene matches: 7. The CDR3, as DNA: TGTGCCAGCAGCTTTAGCGGGGCGGGAAACACAGATACGCAGTATTTT. It translates to CASSFSGAGNTDTQYF.

The gene calls are TRBV4-3 and TRBJ1-2; TRBD1 is a possible D gene (6 bases). V was shortened by 5 bases and J by 6 bases, with 22 bases between the two germline ends. Germline V gene lookup returns CDR1 LGHNA and CDR2 YSLEER. The CDR3 totals 16 residues. CDR3 protein: CASSGTGRGGGDGYTF. The CDR3 DNA sequence: TGCGCCAGCAGCGGGACCGGGAGGGGAGGGGGTGATGGCTACACCTTC.

The J gene is TRBJ2-3, the V gene TRBV6-4, with D maybe TRBD2 (6 bases). The CDR3 has 15 residues. Trimming pared 6 bases from V and 1 base from J, leaving 14 bases between. Germline CDR1 reads MRHNA; CDR2 reads SNTAGT. For the CDR3, the DNA is TGTGCCAGCAGATCGACTAGTTTGGGCACAGATACGCAGTATTTT. It codes for CASRSTSLGTDTQYF.

The rearrangement links TRBV19 to TRBJ1-4; 7 bases align to TRBD1. The CDR3 has 14 amino acids. Unmatched junction bases numbered 11, after V lost 9 bases and J lost 7 bases. Germline CDR1 reads LNHDA; CDR2 reads SQIVND (reference sequence). CDR3 in DNA: TGTGCCAGCTCTCAGACAGGGCACTTTGAAAAACTGTTTTTT. Amino acid sequence: CASSQTGHFEKLFF.

This clone was seen a handful of times. The CDR3 sequence: CASSPGVKLFF. CDR3 nucleotide sequence: TGTGCCAGCAGCCCAGGGGTAAAACTGTTTTTT. The rearrangement joins TRBV2 to TRBJ1-4; perhaps TRBD1 as D (6 bases). Trimming took off 6 bases at V and 10 bases at J, with 9 bases between the two ends. The CDR3 runs 11 residues. Germline V gene sequence: CDR1 SNHLY, CDR2 FYNNEI.

The chain has TRBV28 and TRBJ1-4, with unresolved D. Germline V gene data show CDR1 as MDHEN and CDR2 as SYDVKM. The V gene lost 10 bases and the J gene lost 3 bases, with 3 bases spanning the gap. This CDR3 region has 10 residues. The CDR3, as DNA: TGTGCCACTTCTAATGAAAAACTGTTTTTT. This sequence encodes CATSNEKLFF.

The V call is TRBV11-2, the J call TRBJ2-5, with D maybe TRBD1 (6 bases). The germline gives CDR1 SGHAT, CDR2 FQNNGV. The CDR3 loop spans 13 amino acids. The V end lost 6 bases, the J end lost 3 bases, and 11 bases lay between the germline ends. The CDR3 sequence is CASRAKGEETQYF. As DNA, the CDR3 is TGTGCCAGCAGGGCCAAGGGGGAAGAGACCCAGTACTTC.

The chain is built from TRBV15 and TRBJ2-3, with 10 bases that match TRBD1. J gave up 1 base and V 1 base, and 5 bases lay outside the gene matches. In germline, CDR1 is LNHNV, CDR2 YYDKDF (reference sequence). The CDR3 covers 17 residues. CDR3 in DNA: TGTGCCACCAGCAGAGCGGTAGGGACAGGGGGCACAGATACGCAGTATTTT. Translating gives CATSRAVGTGGTDTQYF.

The gene calls are TRBV18 and TRBJ2-3; D is undetermined. CDR1 and CDR2 (germline): KGHSH, LQKENI. Trimming took off 6 bases at V and 4 bases at J, with 5 bases between the two ends. CDR3 length: 11 amino acids. In DNA, the CDR3 is TGTGCCAGCTCGACTGCAGATACGCAGTATTTT. This translates into CASSTADTQYF.

Worth noting for this clone: This CDR3 is also generated by other DNA sequences in the sample. The V gene is TRBV10-3, the J gene TRBJ1-1; tentatively, D is TRBD1 (6 bases). Germline V lookup: CDR1 ENHRY, CDR2 SYGVKD. With 5 bases removed from V and 0 bases from J, the gap between germline ends came to 10 bases. This CDR3 is built from 14 residues. CDR3 DNA sequence: TGTGCCATCAGTACAGGGACCGTGAACACTGAAGCTTTCTTT. This translates into CAISTGTVNTEAFF.

This chain joins TRBV30 and TRBJ1-2; tentatively, D is TRBD1 (6 bases). Germline-derived CDR1 and CDR2 are GTSNPN and SVGIG (reference sequence). CDR3 size: 13 residues. V dropped 1 base and J dropped 0 bases, with 6 bases sitting between them. The CDR3 region has the DNA TGTGCCTGGAGTGGACAGGCTAACTATGGCTACACCTTC. Its translation is CAWSGQANYGYTF.

The rearrangement links TRBV28 to TRBJ2-7, with D perhaps matching TRBD1 (6 bases). V was shortened by 4 bases and J by 2 bases, with 15 bases between the two germline ends. This CDR3 has 15 residues. Germline V gene data show CDR1 as MDHEN and CDR2 as SYDVKM. The CDR3 is CASSYRTGPTYEQYF. The CDR3 coding sequence is TGTGCCAGCAGTTACCGCACAGGGCCAACCTACGAGCAGTACTTC.

The chain joins TRBV5-1 to TRBJ2-1; D might be TRBD2 (6 bases). In germline, CDR1 is SGHRS, CDR2 YFSETQ. This CDR3 contains 14 residues. Trimming cost V 6 bases and J 1 base, with 11 bases left between them. The CDR3 DNA follows: TGCGCCAGCACATTTAGCGGATCCTACAATGAGCAGTTCTTC. Its translation: CASTFSGSYNEQFF.

The genes are TRBV19 and TRBJ1-1; 9 nucleotides match TRBD1. V gave up 1 base and J gave up 4 bases; unmatched junction bases: 10. Germline lookup yields CDR1 LNHDA and CDR2 SQIVND (reference sequence). The length of the CDR3 is 17 residues. The CDR3, as DNA: TGTGCCAGTAGTATAGCCCGGGACAGGGTAAGTGGCACTGAAGCTTTCTTT. This codes for CASSIARDRVSGTEAFF.

The chain combines TRBV6-5 with TRBJ2-2; D remains ambiguous. The CDR3 extends over 12 amino acids. In germline, CDR1 is MNHEY, CDR2 SVGAGI. Trimming pared 6 bases from V and 6 bases from J, leaving 8 bases between. The CDR3 sequence is CASSLRAGELFF. The CDR3 DNA reads as TGTGCCAGCAGCTTGCGAGCCGGGGAGCTGTTTTTT.

This chain uses TRBV6-5 with TRBJ2-7; D is undetermined. Trimming stripped 2 bases from V and 5 bases from J, with 13 bases between. The CDR3 consists of 14 residues. Germline CDR1 is MNHEY and CDR2 is SVGAGI. For the CDR3, the DNA is TGTGCCAGCAGTTACATGGGCAGATACCACGAGCAGTACTTC. Translating gives CASSYMGRYHEQYF.

The chain recombines TRBV6-2 or TRBV6-3 with TRBJ1-2; D is perhaps TRBD1 (6 bases). V lost 2 bases, J lost 4 bases, and 14 bases lay in between. Germline V CDR1 and CDR2: MNHEY, SVGEGT. There are 15 residues in the CDR3. The CDR3 DNA is TGTGCCAGCAGTTACCGAGGGACACCCCGCTATGGCTACACCTTC. Translation: CASSYRGTPRYGYTF.